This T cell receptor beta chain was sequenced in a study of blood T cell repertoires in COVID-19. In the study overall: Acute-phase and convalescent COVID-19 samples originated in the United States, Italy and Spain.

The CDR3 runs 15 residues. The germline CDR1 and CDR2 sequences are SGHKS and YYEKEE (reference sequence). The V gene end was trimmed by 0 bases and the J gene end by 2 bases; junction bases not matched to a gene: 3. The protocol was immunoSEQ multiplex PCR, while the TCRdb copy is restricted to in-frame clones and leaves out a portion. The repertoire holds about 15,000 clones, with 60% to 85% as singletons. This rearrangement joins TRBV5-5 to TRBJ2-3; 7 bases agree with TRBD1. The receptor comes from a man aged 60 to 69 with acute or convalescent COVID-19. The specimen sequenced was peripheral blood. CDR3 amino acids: CASSLADRVTDTQYF. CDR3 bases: TGTGCCAGCAGCTTGGCTGACAGGGTCACAGATACGCAGTATTTT.